These 11 T cell receptor beta chains originate from one sample sequenced in a study of cytomegalovirus exposure and HLA in healthy donors. Primers for the PCR totalled 60 Vbeta and 13 Jbeta. Profiling relied on immunoSEQ multiplex PCR, and the TCRdb table lists in-frame clones only, not all of them. The sample lists under 200,000 clones; approximately 77% were seen once. Sequencing was performed on PBMCs. These receptor sequences come from a male donor in good health and CMV-seropositive.

V usage is TRBV5-1 and J usage is TRBJ2-2, with D uncertain. Trimming took 0 bases from V and 3 from J, leaving 3 bases between them. There are 13 residues in the CDR3. Germline V gives CDR1 SGHRS, CDR2 YFSETQ. Here the CDR3 DNA reads TGCGCCAGCAGCTTGGTAGACACCGGGGAGCTGTTTTTT. This encodes CASSLVDTGELFF.

In this sample, this clone turned up once. The chain recombines TRBV19 with TRBJ1-5; 7 bases align to TRBD1. CDR1 and CDR2 (germline): LNHDA, SQIVND (reference sequence). This CDR3 region has 13 residues. The J segment lost 10 bases and the V segment lost 1 base, leaving 4 bases of the junction unmatched. The CDR3 nucleotides are TGTGCCAGTAGTATAGGGGAAGGGGGCCCCCAGCATTTT. Translation gives CASSIGEGGPQHF.

This clone was found once. This rearrangement joins TRBV9 to TRBJ2-5; D perhaps matches TRBD1 (5 bases). V lost 0 bases, J lost 4 bases, and 10 bases lay in between. The CDR3 runs to 14 residues. The germline gives CDR1 SGDLS, CDR2 YYNGEE. CDR3 nucleotides: TGTGCCAGCAGCGTAGTCGGCCAGGGAGAGACCCAGTACTTC. This translates into CASSVVGQGETQYF.

This chain joins TRBV7-9 and TRBJ1-5; 10 nucleotides line up with TRBD1. CDR3 length: 18 amino acids. Germline V lookup: CDR1 SEHNR, CDR2 FQNEAQ (reference sequence). Losses at the gene ends were 2 bases for V and 3 bases for J; bases not matched to a gene: 10. CDR3: CASSLRGGGQGYNQPQHF. CDR3 nucleotide sequence: TGTGCCAGCAGCTTACGCGGGGGGGGACAGGGGTACAATCAGCCCCAGCATTTT.

V is TRBV5-1 and J is TRBJ2-7; possibly TRBD1 for D (7 bases). CDR1 is SGHRS, CDR2 YFSETQ, per germline. V was clipped by 4 bases and J by 6 bases, with 17 bases between them. The CDR3 has 14 residues. In nucleotides, the CDR3 is TGCGCCAGCAGCAGTTACAGGGGAGGTCGCGAGCAGTACTTC. Translation: CASSSYRGGREQYF.

The chain carries TRBV10-3 and TRBJ1-4; D is uncertain. V was trimmed by 8 bases and J by 4 bases, leaving 8 bases between them. Germline-derived CDR1 and CDR2 are ENHRY and SYGVKD. This CDR3 spans 12 amino acids. CDR3 in DNA: TGTGCCATCCGCTCTAATAATGAAAAACTGTTTTTT. Its translation: CAIRSNNEKLFF.

The chain combines TRBV6-5 with TRBJ1-3, with D possibly being TRBD1 (5 bases). The V gene lost 6 bases and the J gene lost 2 bases, with 11 bases spanning the gap. The CDR3 covers 14 residues. Per the germline V gene, CDR1 is MNHEY and CDR2 is SVGAGI. The CDR3 reads CASSRGATGNTIYF. As DNA, the CDR3 is TGTGCCAGCAGCCGCGGGGCAACTGGAAACACCATATATTTT.

CDR3: CASSQDAGRTQYF. CDR3 sequence (DNA): TGTGCCAGCAGCCAAGATGCAGGGCGTACGCAGTATTTT. V usage is TRBV14 and J usage is TRBJ2-3; TRBD1 is a possible D gene (5 bases). The CDR3 extends over 13 amino acids. Germline V gene lookup returns CDR1 SGHDN and CDR2 FVKESK. Trimming shortened V by 0 bases and J by 8 bases, and 9 bases separated the two germline ends.

The chain links TRBV21-1 to TRBJ2-1; TRBD2, the table's D call, was not compared with the DNA. TRBV21-1 is a pseudogene. This CDR3 region has 14 residues. In DNA, the CDR3 is TGTGCCAGCAGCGGCCGGGCCGGGGGCAATGAGCAGTTCTTC. It is translated as CASSGRAGGNEQFF.

This sequence joins TRBV13 and TRBJ1-1; tentatively, D is TRBD1 (5 bases). Trimming removed 1 base from V and 13 bases from J, with 34 bases in between. Germline CDR1 PRHDT, CDR2 FYEKMQ (reference sequence). This CDR3 region has 19 residues. CDR3 bases: TGTGCCAGCAGCTTAGAGAGAGCGGGACCCACACTGAAACTTTCGCGCGGTTTCTTT. This codes for CASSLERAGPTLKLSRGFF.

This chain links TRBV27 with TRBJ1-2; 10 bases are a match to TRBD1. The germline gives CDR1 MNHEY, CDR2 SMNVEV (reference sequence). Trimming removed 1 base from V and 8 bases from J; junction bases left unmatched: 10. The CDR3 contains 16 residues. CDR3 coding DNA: TGTGCCAGCAGTTTATACCCGACAGGGGGCGCGGAGGGCTACACCTTC. Translation gives CASSLYPTGGAEGYTF.